The 4 T cell receptor beta chains presented below share a single source sample, sequenced in a study of regulatory T cells in long-lasting Graves disease. CDR3-region Arm-PCR and iRepertoire HTBI primers produced the TCR beta libraries. TCRdb reprocessed the multiplex PCR reads with MiXCR, giving one entry per CDR3 protein. The table includes 400,000 to 500,000 distinct CDR3 sequences, 15% detected once. The time point was: newly diagnosed GD, antithyroid drugs for less than 3 months. PBMC-derived RNA was used for the TCR library. In addition, the sample was reused for a study of T cells in Graves' hyperthyroidism and ophthalmopathy.

The sequencing used peripheral blood mononuclear cells (PBMCs), collected at new diagnosis, from a patient treated with antithyroid drugs. These receptor sequences come from a woman between 40 and 55 years old with Graves disease.

This clonotype has ten or more counts. This chain joins TRBV28 and TRBJ1-5, with no clear D. The germline V gene encodes CDR1 MDHEN and CDR2 SYDVKM. The CDR3 runs 13 residues. V shed 4 bases and J shed 5 bases, with 9 bases lying between them. CDR3 sequence (DNA): TGTGCCAGCAGTTGGGCGGAAGATCAGCCCCAGCATTTT. This gives the protein CASSWAEDQPQHF.

A few counts support this clonotype. The junction differs from germline at one of its ends, possibly a read error. The chain recombines TRBV11-1 with TRBJ2-5; TRBD2 matches at 8 bases. The CDR3 is 16 residues long. From germline, CDR1 is SGHAT and CDR2 FQDESV (reference sequence). CDR3 protein: CASSSFSGTRQETQYF. The DNA for the CDR3 is TGTGCTAGCAGCTCCTTTAGCGGGACCCGCCAAGAGACCCAGTACTTC.

This clonotype was observed many times. The V gene is TRBV6-2 or TRBV6-3, the J gene TRBJ1-2, with 7 bases that match TRBD1. This CDR3 has 13 amino acids. J gave up 4 bases and V 2 bases, and 1 base lay outside the gene matches. The germline CDR1 and CDR2 sequences are MNHEY and SVGEGT. The CDR3 bases are TGTGCCAGCAGTTACCGACAGGGCTATGGCTACACCTTC. Its protein product is CASSYRQGYGYTF.

Many counts were recorded for this clonotype. The chain is built from TRBV20-1 and TRBJ2-3; 10 bases are a match to TRBD1. Germline V lookup: CDR1 DFQATT, CDR2 SNEGSKA (reference sequence). CDR3 length equals 15 residues. With 5 bases clipped from V and 1 base from J, the junction kept 6 bases outside the gene matches. The CDR3 DNA reads TGCAGTGCTCGAAAAGGGACAGGGGGCACAGATACGCAGTATTTT. Translation: CSARKGTGGTDTQYF.